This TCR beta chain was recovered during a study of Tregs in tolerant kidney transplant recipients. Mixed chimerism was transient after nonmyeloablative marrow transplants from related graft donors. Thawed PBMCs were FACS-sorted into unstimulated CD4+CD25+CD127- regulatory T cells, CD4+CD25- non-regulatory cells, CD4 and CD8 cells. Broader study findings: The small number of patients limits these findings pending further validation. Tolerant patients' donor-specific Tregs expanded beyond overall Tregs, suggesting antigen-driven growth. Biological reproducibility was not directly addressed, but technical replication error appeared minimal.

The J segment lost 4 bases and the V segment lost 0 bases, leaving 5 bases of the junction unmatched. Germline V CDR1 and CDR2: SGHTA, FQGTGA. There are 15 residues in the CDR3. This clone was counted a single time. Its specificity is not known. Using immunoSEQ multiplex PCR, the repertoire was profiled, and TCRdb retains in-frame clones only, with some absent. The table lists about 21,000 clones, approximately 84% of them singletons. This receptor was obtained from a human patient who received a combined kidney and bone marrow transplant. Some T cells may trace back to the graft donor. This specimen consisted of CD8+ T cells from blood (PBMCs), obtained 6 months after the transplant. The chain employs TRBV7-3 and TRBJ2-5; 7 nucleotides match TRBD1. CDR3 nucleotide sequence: TGTGCCAGCAGCTTAACAGGGGGCTTGGGAGAGACCCAGTACTTC. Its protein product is CASSLTGGLGETQYF.